This T cell receptor (beta chain) originates from a study of blood T cell repertoires in COVID-19. Study context: Whether acute or convalescent, the COVID-19 samples came from the United States, Italy and Spain. Sample material is recorded as cDNA or gDNA derived from T cells, B-cell-depleted T cells, or PBMCs.

Recovered status in Cohort 3 required two negative PCRs, clearance, or symptom resolution. Original handling: Estimated nucleated cell counts came from reference gene primer amplification. Clones were read by immunoSEQ multiplex PCR, and TCRdb kept only the in-frame ones, dropping some. V and J calls and clone size are copied from that table; D and trimming were computed from the DNA. The data contain approximately 170,000 clones, approximately 80% of them seen just once; the ten biggest clones take up roughly 8%. The CDR3 contains 13 residues. V was clipped by 5 bases and J by 8 bases, with 18 bases between them. Germline CDR1 reads SQVTM; CDR2 reads ANQGSEA.

The rearrangement joins TRBV29-1 to TRBJ1-2, with a tentative D call TRBD1 (6 bases). The TCR sequence derives from a woman between 50 and 59 years old who had recovered from COVID-19. Material for sequencing was PBMCs or T cells enriched from blood (not recorded which). CDR3 nucleotide sequence: TGCAGCGTTCCCGCCCTGAACAGGGACGGCTACACCTTC. It codes for CSVPALNRDGYTF.